These 32 T cell receptor beta chains were sequenced from one sample in a study of control samples from healthy donors and cancer patients. Clones were read by immunoSEQ multiplex PCR, and TCRdb kept only the in-frame ones, dropping some. The table has approximately 86,000 clones, about 89% seen once. Source material: blood. Source of these receptors: a man younger than 40 in good health.

The chain recombines TRBV18 with TRBJ1-2; D not resolved. The CDR3 loop spans 15 amino acids. The germline V and J ends were trimmed by 0 bases and 5 bases, with 13 bases remaining between them. CDR1 KGHSH and CDR2 LQKENI come from the germline V gene. CDR3 sequence (DNA): TGTGCCAGCTCACCACCGGCAGCGACCTTATATGGCTACACCTTC. Protein sequence: CASSPPAATLYGYTF.

This clone has just one count. V is TRBV30 and J is TRBJ2-7, with 8 bases identical to TRBD1. Germline V gene sequence: CDR1 GTSNPN, CDR2 SVGIG (reference sequence). CDR3 size: 13 residues. V gave up 6 bases and J gave up 2 bases; unmatched junction bases: 6. The CDR3: CACTTGVPYEQYF. The CDR3 DNA sequence: TGTGCCTGTACGACAGGGGTTCCCTACGAGCAGTACTTC.

This chain joins TRBV20-1 and TRBJ1-6, with D possibly being TRBD1 (6 bases). V dropped 3 bases and J dropped 7 bases, with 10 bases sitting between them. The CDR3 loop spans 13 amino acids. Germline V gene lookup returns CDR1 DFQATT and CDR2 SNEGSKA (reference sequence). CDR3 coding DNA: TGCAGTGCTAGTTCTACAGGGAATTCACCCCTCCACTTT. Amino acids: CSASSTGNSPLHF.

The J gene is TRBJ2-1, the V gene TRBV15; D remains unclear. V shed 1 base and J shed 5 bases, with 6 bases lying between them. CDR1 LNHNV and CDR2 YYDKDF come from the germline V gene (reference sequence). The CDR3 runs 13 residues. This chain's CDR3 is CATSRGLNNEQFF. In DNA form, the CDR3 reads TGTGCCACCAGCAGAGGACTGAACAATGAGCAGTTCTTC.

The chain joins TRBV24-1 to TRBJ1-1, with no clear D. The CDR3 is 13 residues long. The germline V gene encodes CDR1 KGHDR and CDR2 SFDVKD. V was shortened by 5 bases and J by 1 base, with 7 bases between the two germline ends. In nucleotides, the CDR3 is TGTGCCACCAGTGGTCGCGGGAACACTGAAGCTTTCTTT. Translated, it gives CATSGRGNTEAFF.

The gene calls are TRBV9 and TRBJ1-1, with a possible D match to TRBD1 (5 bases). V was cut by 3 bases and J by 5 bases, with 11 bases left in between. The CDR3 runs to 13 residues. From germline, CDR1 is SGDLS and CDR2 YYNGEE. The CDR3 loop reads CASSAHRGTEAFF. The CDR3 DNA is TGTGCCAGCAGCGCGCACCGGGGGACTGAAGCTTTCTTT.

The V call is TRBV7-8, the J call TRBJ2-2; TRBD2 matches at 11 bases. With V trimmed by 3 bases and J by 7 bases, 10 bases remained unmatched. The CDR3 is 17 amino acids. Germline V gene data show CDR1 as SGHVS and CDR2 as FQNEAQ. CDR3 in amino acids: CASSFLTSGARGGELFF. CDR3 coding DNA: TGTGCCAGCAGCTTCTTGACTAGCGGGGCCCGAGGCGGGGAGCTGTTTTTT.

The V and J genes are TRBV5-1 and TRBJ2-1, with D uncertain. CDR3 length equals 15 residues. From germline, CDR1 is SGHRS and CDR2 YFSETQ. V lost 5 bases, J lost 0 bases, and 12 bases lay in between. In DNA, the CDR3 is TGCGCCAGCAGTTCGGGCCTAATCTCCTACAATGAGCAGTTCTTC. Translation: CASSSGLISYNEQFF.

The CDR3 DNA is TGTGCCAGCAGCTCCCGGACAGGATTCCCAACAAATACGCAGTATTTT. The encoded protein is CASSSRTGFPTNTQYF. The J gene is TRBJ2-3, the V gene TRBV11-1, with TRBD1 matching over 7 bases. Germline values: CDR1 SGHAT, CDR2 FQDESV (reference sequence). J was trimmed by 7 bases and V by 4 bases; bases with no gene match: 14. This CDR3 is 16 amino acids long. Filled out from reference TRBV11-1 and TRBJ2-3, the complete variable domain reads EAEVAQSPRYKITEKSQAVAFWCDPISGHATLYWYRQILGQGPELLVQFQDESVVDDSQLPKDRFSAERLKGVDSTLKIQPAELGDSAMYLCASSSRTGFPTNTQYFGPGTRLTVL.

J is TRBJ1-1 and V is TRBV11-1; D is ambiguous. The CDR3 sequence is 14 residues long. Trimming pared 0 bases from V and 1 base from J, leaving 6 bases between. Germline V gene data show CDR1 as SGHAT and CDR2 as FQDESV (reference sequence). This CDR3 reads CASSLALWNTEAFF. CDR3 nucleotide sequence: TGTGCCAGCAGCTTAGCGCTTTGGAACACTGAAGCTTTCTTT. Using reference TRBV11-1 and TRBJ1-1 for the parts outside the CDR3, the full variable domain is EAEVAQSPRYKITEKSQAVAFWCDPISGHATLYWYRQILGQGPELLVQFQDESVVDDSQLPKDRFSAERLKGVDSTLKIQPAELGDSAMYLCASSLALWNTEAFFGQGTRLTVV.

The J gene is TRBJ2-1, the V gene TRBV9, with D tentatively TRBD1 (5 bases). The CDR3 has 15 amino acids. Germline V gene sequence: CDR1 SGDLS, CDR2 YYNGEE. V lost 0 bases, J lost 6 bases, and 13 bases lay in between. CDR3 residues: CASSVAGYASNEQFF. CDR3 bases: TGTGCCAGCAGCGTAGCAGGGTACGCGAGCAATGAGCAGTTCTTC.

The DNA for the CDR3 is TGTGCCAGCGGAGGAACAGAAGCTTATGGCTACACCTTC. Protein: CASGGTEAYGYTF. This chain links TRBV6-5 with TRBJ1-2; D call uncertain. Germline V gene data show CDR1 as MNHEY and CDR2 as SVGAGI. V lost 8 bases, J lost 5 bases, and 15 bases lay in between. CDR3 size: 13 residues.

This clone came up a few times. The V gene is TRBV10-1, the J gene TRBJ1-5, with D possibly being TRBD1 (5 bases). CDR1 and CDR2 from the germline V gene are WNHNN and SYGVQD (reference sequence). V was shortened by 7 bases and J by 0 bases, with 13 bases between the two germline ends. The CDR3 length is 15 residues. The CDR3 DNA is TGCGCCAGCAACCCCGGGACTACTAGCAATCAGCCCCAGCATTTT. It yields the protein CASNPGTTSNQPQHF.

The chain couples TRBV30 to TRBJ2-3, with 10 bases aligning to TRBD2. The V gene's germline CDR1 is GTSNPN and CDR2 SVGIG (reference sequence). V shed 3 bases and J 8 bases; nucleotides not matched to a gene: 8. This CDR3 spans 14 amino acids. The CDR3 coding sequence is TGTGCCTGGAGACAAGCGGGGGGGATGGTTACGCAGTATTTT. Translation gives CAWRQAGGMVTQYF.

V usage is TRBV20-1 and J usage is TRBJ2-1; no reliable D call. CDR1 and CDR2 (germline): DFQATT, SNEGSKA (reference sequence). This CDR3 spans 11 amino acids. V gave up 5 bases and J gave up 6 bases, with 8 bases separating them. CDR3 protein: CSAPRTNEQFF. CDR3 nucleotides: TGCAGTGCTCCCAGAACCAATGAGCAGTTCTTC.

This sequence joins TRBV5-1 and TRBJ2-3; TRBD2 matches at 8 bases. The CDR3 is 15 amino acids. V was pared by 3 bases and J by 1 base, with 4 bases of the junction left unmatched. Germline V gene lookup returns CDR1 SGHRS and CDR2 YFSETQ. CDR3 loop: CASSSGGTRTDTQYF. The CDR3 nucleotides read TGCGCCAGCAGCTCGGGGGGGACTCGCACAGATACGCAGTATTTT.

The chain has TRBV9 and TRBJ2-1, with 8 positions matching TRBD2. The CDR3 totals 18 residues. The J segment lost 4 bases and the V segment lost 3 bases, leaving 15 bases of the junction unmatched. CDR1 and CDR2 (germline): SGDLS, YYNGEE. The CDR3 is CASSGEGFGGGRYNEQFF. Here the CDR3 DNA reads TGTGCCAGCAGCGGAGAGGGGTTCGGCGGGGGGCGATACAATGAGCAGTTCTTC.

This clone has only one observation. The V and J genes are TRBV5-6 and TRBJ2-2; 7 bases match TRBD1. The junction had 7 bases not matched to a gene; V was cut back by 0 bases and J by 5 bases. The CDR3 covers 16 residues. The V gene's germline CDR1 is SGHDT and CDR2 YYEEEE. CDR3 residues: CASSLGQGVGTGELFF. The DNA for the CDR3 is TGTGCCAGCAGCTTGGGACAGGGCGTGGGAACCGGGGAGCTGTTTTTT.

This clone was counted once. The genes are TRBV3-1 (or the pseudogene TRBV3-2) and TRBJ2-3, with D possibly TRBD2 on 6 matching bases. The CDR3 runs to 14 residues. The germline V gene encodes CDR1 LGHDT and CDR2 YNNKEL (reference sequence). The V and J ends lost 0 bases and 5 bases respectively, with 9 bases between them. The DNA for the CDR3 is TGTGCCAGCAGCCAAGATGTGCGGGGAGATACGCAGTATTTT. This encodes CASSQDVRGDTQYF.

The chain has TRBV7-6 and TRBJ2-7, with D unresolved. Germline lookup yields CDR1 SGHVS and CDR2 FNYEAQ. The CDR3 consists of 12 residues. V lost 4 bases to trimming and J lost 4 bases, with 8 bases between them. The DNA for the CDR3 is TGTGCCAGCAGCTCGGCAGATTACGAGCAGTACTTC. This encodes CASSSADYEQYF.

The gene calls are TRBV18 and TRBJ1-2; TRBD1 is a possible D gene (6 bases). V was trimmed by 5 bases and J by 3 bases, leaving 16 bases between them. The CDR3 is 15 amino acids. Germline loops: CDR1 KGHSH, CDR2 LQKENI. CDR3 residues: CASSSRGGEDYGYTF. CDR3 in DNA: TGTGCCAGCTCATCAAGGGGGGGCGAGGACTATGGCTACACCTTC.

On this clone itself: Other nucleotide sequences from this sample produce the same CDR3. V gene TRBV5-1 combines with J gene TRBJ2-3; 11 bases agree with TRBD2. Germline V gene data show CDR1 as SGHRS and CDR2 as YFSETQ. Trimming at V came to 0 bases and at J to 4 bases, leaving 4 bases not matched to a gene. The CDR3 spans 16 residues. The CDR3 region has the DNA TGCGCCAGCAGCTTGGGGCTAGCGGGGGGCTCAGATACGCAGTATTTT. Encoded protein: CASSLGLAGGSDTQYF.

This clone appeared once. V is TRBV5-1 and J is TRBJ2-1; the match to TRBD1 covers 11 bases. The V gene's germline CDR1 is SGHRS and CDR2 YFSETQ. With 3 bases clipped from V and 10 bases from J, the junction kept 3 bases outside the gene matches. The CDR3 extends over 13 amino acids. The CDR3 here is CASSWDRGVEQFF. The CDR3 nucleotides read TGCGCCAGCAGCTGGGACAGGGGGGTAGAGCAGTTCTTC.

The rearrangement joins TRBV7-8 to TRBJ1-5, with D unresolved. Per the germline V gene, CDR1 is SGHVS and CDR2 is FQNEAQ. The CDR3 totals 13 residues. V lost 3 bases, J lost 3 bases, and 6 bases lay in between. In DNA form, the CDR3 reads TGTGCCAGCAGCTTGTCTAACAATCAGCCCCAGCATTTT. Protein sequence: CASSLSNNQPQHF. The full variable domain, rest sourced from reference TRBV7-8 and TRBJ1-5, is GAGVSQSPRYKVAKRGQDVALRCDPISGHVSLFWYQQALGQGPEFLTYFQNEAQLDKSGLPSDRFFAERPEGSVSTLKIQRTQQEDSAVYLCASSLSNNQPQHFGDGTRLSIL.

This clone was picked up one time. This chain joins TRBV28 and TRBJ1-2, with D unresolved. Germline CDR1 MDHEN, CDR2 SYDVKM. The CDR3 sequence is 14 residues long. V was clipped by 3 bases and J by 7 bases, with 15 bases between them. CDR3 region: CASSFSVGRIGYTF. CDR3 coding DNA: TGTGCCAGCAGTTTTAGCGTCGGGAGGATTGGCTACACCTTC.

This chain uses TRBV5-5 with TRBJ1-2, with D perhaps matching TRBD1 (5 bases). The CDR3 length is 12 residues. Germline V gene data show CDR1 as SGHKS and CDR2 as YYEKEE (reference sequence). V shed 4 bases and J shed 8 bases, with 12 bases lying between them. As DNA, the CDR3 is TGTGCCAGCAGCAGGACACGGGGGGGCTACACCTTC. It translates to CASSRTRGGYTF.

This clone was seen only once. V gene TRBV20-1 combines with J gene TRBJ1-5, with 7 bases identical to TRBD1. Germline-derived CDR1 and CDR2 are DFQATT and SNEGSKA (reference sequence). V shed 3 bases, J shed 7 bases, and the junction held 9 bases outside the gene matches. The CDR3 is 14 amino acids. The CDR3 protein is CSASPDRDYQPQHF. Here the CDR3 DNA reads TGCAGTGCTAGTCCCGACAGGGATTACCAGCCCCAGCATTTT.

The rearrangement joins TRBV5-1 to TRBJ1-2; D gene ambiguous. V gave up 3 bases and J gave up 7 bases, with 19 bases separating them. This CDR3 has 15 amino acids. In germline, CDR1 is SGHRS, CDR2 YFSETQ. CDR3 sequence: CASSSLGDGVGGYTF. The CDR3 DNA reads as TGCGCCAGCAGCTCCCTTGGGGATGGGGTTGGTGGCTACACCTTC. Full variable domain (rest looked up from reference TRBV5-1 and TRBJ1-2): KAGVTQTPRYLIKTRGQQVTLSCSPISGHRSVSWYQQTPGQGLQFLFEYFSETQRNKGNFPGRFSGRQFSNSRSEMNVSTLELGDSALYLCASSSLGDGVGGYTFGSGTRLTVV.

This clone is a singleton in its sample. The chain has TRBV12-1 and TRBJ2-4; the D call in the table, TRBD1, was not verified against the DNA. TRBV12-1 is listed as a pseudogene. The CDR3 sequence is 18 residues long. The CDR3 reads CASSFVPDPTGTGGIQYF. CDR3 in DNA: TGTGCCAGCAGCTTTGTACCTGATCCGACAGGGACTGGCGGCATTCAGTACTTC.

This clone was detected once. This chain joins TRBV5-1 and TRBJ1-2; possibly TRBD1 for D (6 bases). The CDR3 length is 15 residues. The V gene's germline CDR1 is SGHRS and CDR2 YFSETQ. Trimming took off 5 bases at V and 8 bases at J, with 22 bases between the two ends. The CDR3 protein is CASRDNTGGAEGYTF. As DNA, the CDR3 is TGCGCCAGCAGGGATAATACTGGGGGGGCAGAGGGCTACACCTTC.

V gene TRBV25-1 combines with J gene TRBJ1-1; D is ambiguous. V was shortened by 8 bases and J by 7 bases, with 14 bases between the two germline ends. Germline V gene sequence: CDR1 MGHDK, CDR2 SYGVNS. This CDR3 is built from 12 residues. This CDR3 reads CASSQGLGEAFF. Written as DNA, the CDR3 is TGTGCCAGCTCCCAAGGATTAGGTGAAGCTTTCTTT.

J is TRBJ2-1 and V is TRBV4-1, with TRBD2 matching 8 bases. The CDR3 totals 18 residues. V shed 0 bases, J shed 6 bases, and the junction held 13 bases outside the gene matches. Looked up from germline, CDR1 is MGHRA and CDR2 is YSYEKL. For the CDR3, the DNA is TGCGCCAGCAGCCAAGATCGGTCGGGGGGGCCTAGGGTCAATGAGCAGTTCTTC. Amino acids: CASSQDRSGGPRVNEQFF.